The 28 T cell receptor beta chains given below trace back to one sample, sequenced in a study of blood T cell repertoires in COVID-19 (TCRdb year 2020). Receptor amplification or capture employed the immunoSEQ multiplex PCR assay. TCRdb re-hosts the immuneACCESS table, in-frame sequences only. Its copies lack some clones; in the studies checked, an unresolved V gene accounts for under half of them, and the cause for the rest is not known. This sample holds 65,000 or so clones; 82% were observed only once. Clones ranked in the top ten supply 3.5% of the sample. Sequencing used peripheral blood. The receptor source for this set is a man in his 60s with acute or convalescent COVID-19.

The V gene is TRBV21-1, the J gene TRBJ2-1; the listed D gene, TRBD1, was not tested against the DNA. TRBV21-1 is annotated as a pseudogene. This CDR3 region has 14 residues. The CDR3 region is CASPPGGSYNEQFF. Here the CDR3 DNA reads TGTGCCAGCCCACCAGGGGGCTCCTACAATGAGCAGTTCTTC.

The rearrangement links TRBV30 to TRBJ1-5; maybe TRBD1 (5 bases). Trimming pared 0 bases from V and 4 bases from J, leaving 13 bases between. CDR3 length: 15 amino acids. Germline loops: CDR1 GTSNPN, CDR2 SVGIG (reference sequence). The DNA of the CDR3 is TGTGCCTGGAGTGTACCCGGGGCGGGGAATCAGCCCCAGCATTTT. Translation: CAWSVPGAGNQPQHF.

The gene calls are TRBV18 and TRBJ1-5, with D possibly matching TRBD1 (5 bases). The CDR3 is 15 amino acids. Trimming pared 3 bases from V and 2 bases from J, leaving 11 bases between. Germline values: CDR1 KGHSH, CDR2 LQKENI. CDR3 DNA sequence: TGTGCCAGCTCACCGCCGGGCAGGGGCAATCAGCCCCAGCATTTT. It is translated as CASSPPGRGNQPQHF.

The sample holds a few counts of this clone. This rearrangement joins TRBV7-8 to TRBJ2-5, with D perhaps matching TRBD1 (6 bases). Trimming stripped 5 bases from V and 5 bases from J, with 21 bases between. The length of the CDR3 is 16 residues. Germline CDR1 is SGHVS and CDR2 is FQNEAQ. CDR3 sequence: CASSLDDRSGLETQYF. The CDR3 region has the DNA TGTGCCAGCAGCCTCGATGACAGGAGTGGTTTGGAGACCCAGTACTTC.

The chain is built from TRBV20-1 and TRBJ2-7, with 9 bases fitting TRBD2. CDR1 and CDR2 from the germline V gene are DFQATT and SNEGSKA (reference sequence). The CDR3 contains 12 residues. V was pared by 3 bases and J by 6 bases, with 3 bases of the junction left unmatched. CDR3 sequence reads: CSASRRGGEQYF. CDR3 DNA sequence: TGCAGTGCTAGTCGGCGGGGGGGCGAGCAGTACTTC.

The CDR3 DNA sequence: TGCGCCAGCAGCACAGGGACGCCACTCAATGAGCAGTTCTTC. It is translated as CASSTGTPLNEQFF. The gene calls are TRBV5-1 and TRBJ2-1; tentative D call: TRBD1 (6 bases). V was pared by 4 bases and J by 6 bases, with 14 bases between. The CDR3 loop spans 14 amino acids. Germline values: CDR1 SGHRS, CDR2 YFSETQ.

The count of this clone is one. The rearrangement uses TRBV11-2 and TRBJ2-3, with 8 bases fitting TRBD2. The CDR3 has 17 amino acids. V shed 5 bases and J 3 bases; nucleotides not matched to a gene: 13. Germline CDR1 and CDR2: SGHAT and FQNNGV. The CDR3 region has the DNA TGTGCCAGCAGCCCACGGCTGTCGGGGGGGGCAACAGATACGCAGTATTTT. Translation: CASSPRLSGGATDTQYF.

The chain couples TRBV5-5 to TRBJ2-6, with D maybe TRBD2 (6 bases). CDR3 length equals 18 residues. CDR1 and CDR2 (germline): SGHKS, YYEKEE (reference sequence). Trimming pared 2 bases from V and 0 bases from J, leaving 15 bases between. CDR3 DNA: TGTGCCAGCAGCTTTTCCTCGGGACTCCCCTCTGGGGCCAACGTCCTGACTTTC. This codes for CASSFSSGLPSGANVLTF. Looking up the rest from reference TRBV5-5 and TRBJ2-6 gives the full variable domain: DAGVTQSPTHLIKTRGQQVTLRCSPISGHKSVSWYQQVLGQGPQFIFQYYEKEERGRGNFPDRFSARQFPNYSSELNVNALLLGDSALYLCASSFSSGLPSGANVLTFGAGSRLTVL.

The genes are TRBV18 and TRBJ1-5; no clear D gene. Per germline, CDR1 KGHSH and CDR2 LQKENI. Trimming took 1 base from V and 3 from J, leaving 13 bases between them. This CDR3 is built from 16 residues. The CDR3, as DNA: TGTGCCAGCTCACCACAGGGAGGGTCCAACAATCAGCCCCAGCATTTT. Its translation is CASSPQGGSNNQPQHF.

The chain carries TRBV7-9 and TRBJ2-7, with a tentative D call TRBD2 (6 bases). CDR3 length: 13 amino acids. The V gene lost 1 base and the J gene lost 6 bases, with 10 bases spanning the gap. The germline V gene has CDR1 SEHNR and CDR2 FQNEAQ (reference sequence). The CDR3 nucleotides read TGTGCCAGCAGCTTAGGGGACTGGGGCGAGCAGTACTTC. Protein product: CASSLGDWGEQYF.

The chain joins TRBV2 to TRBJ1-2, with D uncertain. The germline V gene has CDR1 SNHLY and CDR2 FYNNEI. V was trimmed by 6 bases and J by 2 bases, leaving 16 bases between them. The CDR3 loop spans 15 amino acids. CDR3 region: CASREERHVNYGYTF. In nucleotides, the CDR3 is TGTGCCAGCAGGGAGGAGCGGCACGTCAACTATGGCTACACCTTC.

The chain couples TRBV9 to TRBJ2-2; the D is unclear. The CDR3 is 13 amino acids. Germline V CDR1 and CDR2: SGDLS, YYNGEE. Deletions cut 3 bases from V and 6 bases from J, with 9 bases between. CDR3 in amino acids: CASSGLGPGELFF. CDR3 DNA: TGTGCCAGCAGCGGGCTAGGTCCCGGGGAGCTGTTTTTT.

This clone was detected once. The chain is built from TRBV30 and TRBJ1-1; D is undetermined. From germline, CDR1 is GTSNPN and CDR2 SVGIG (reference sequence). The CDR3 is made up of 15 amino acids. Trimming removed 0 bases from V and 7 bases from J, with 18 bases in between. The CDR3 coding sequence is TGTGCCTGGAGTGTCCCGGCGGGTCGGGTCTTTGAAGCTTTCTTT. Protein sequence: CAWSVPAGRVFEAFF.

The chain is built from TRBV29-1 and TRBJ1-3, with D unresolved. This CDR3 has 13 amino acids. Trimming took 5 bases from V and 0 from J, leaving 8 bases between them. Germline assignment: CDR1 SQVTM and CDR2 ANQGSEA. CDR3 protein: CSVQHNSGNTIYF. CDR3 coding DNA: TGCAGCGTTCAACATAACTCTGGAAACACCATATATTTT.

The genes are TRBV5-6 and TRBJ1-3; TRBD1 is a possible D gene (5 bases). The V end was cut by 3 bases, the J end by 3 bases, with 10 bases between. The CDR3 runs 14 residues. CDR1 is SGHDT, CDR2 YYEEEE, per germline. In DNA, the CDR3 is TGTGCCAGCAGCTCCACAGGTGTTGGAAACACCATATATTTT. It codes for CASSSTGVGNTIYF.

V usage is TRBV5-1 and J usage is TRBJ1-6; no clear D. Per the germline V gene, CDR1 is SGHRS and CDR2 is YFSETQ. The CDR3 sequence is 14 residues long. V lost 3 bases and J 4 bases, leaving 8 bases between the germline ends. CDR3 sequence reads: CASSSDGYNSPLHF. In DNA form, the CDR3 reads TGCGCCAGCAGCTCAGACGGGTATAATTCACCCCTCCACTTT.

The CDR3 DNA is TGTGCCACCCAAGTTACAGGGGCTGGTAATGAGCAGTTCTTC. Translating it yields CATQVTGAGNEQFF. The rearrangement joins TRBV27 to TRBJ2-1; TRBD1 agrees at 7 bases. Germline V CDR1 and CDR2: MNHEY, SMNVEV (reference sequence). With V trimmed by 10 bases and J by 7 bases, 13 bases remained unmatched. The CDR3 loop spans 14 amino acids.

The chain combines TRBV19 with TRBJ2-7; D ambiguous. Germline lookup yields CDR1 LNHDA and CDR2 SQIVND (reference sequence). This CDR3 has 13 residues. Trimming took off 3 bases at V and 2 bases at J, with 8 bases between the two ends. The CDR3 loop reads CASSMKHTYEQYF. In DNA form, the CDR3 reads TGTGCCAGTAGTATGAAGCATACCTACGAGCAGTACTTC.

This chain links TRBV20-1 with TRBJ1-2; D possibly corresponds to TRBD1 (5 bases). The ends were cut back, 7 bases at V and 3 bases at J, with 9 bases in the middle. The CDR3 spans 11 residues. CDR1 DFQATT and CDR2 SNEGSKA come from the germline V gene (reference sequence). The CDR3, as DNA: TGCAGTGTCGGGGGGTACTATGGCTACACCTTC. Amino acid sequence: CSVGGYYGYTF.

The chain is built from TRBV7-2 and TRBJ2-7, with D possibly matching TRBD2 (5 bases). Trimming shortened V by 5 bases and J by 3 bases, and 11 bases separated the two germline ends. The CDR3 has 13 amino acids. The germline V gene encodes CDR1 SGHTA and CDR2 FQGNSA. CDR3 DNA sequence: TGTGCCAGCAGCGTCGGACTCCGCTACGAGCAGTACTTC. Protein product: CASSVGLRYEQYF. The full variable domain, its missing parts supplied by reference TRBV7-2 and TRBJ2-7, is GAGVSQSPSNKVTEKGKDVELRCDPISGHTALYWYRQSLGQGLEFLIYFQGNSAPDKSGLPSDRFSAERTGGSVSTLTIQRTQQEDSAVYLCASSVGLRYEQYFGPGTRLTVT.

This clone was observed a few times. The chain couples TRBV24-1 to TRBJ1-2; D is unresolved. The CDR3 consists of 15 residues. V was clipped by 2 bases and J by 4 bases, with 13 bases between them. Germline V gene lookup returns CDR1 KGHDR and CDR2 SFDVKD. CDR3 region: CATSDSREPLYGYTF. CDR3 in DNA: TGTGCCACCAGTGATTCACGGGAACCGCTCTATGGCTACACCTTC.

V and J are TRBV2 and TRBJ1-5; 8 nucleotides align to TRBD1. Per the germline V gene, CDR1 is SNHLY and CDR2 is FYNNEI. Losses at the gene ends were 3 bases for V and 1 base for J; bases not matched to a gene: 2. The CDR3 has 15 amino acids. This CDR3 reads CASSDGQGSNQPQHF. In DNA form, the CDR3 reads TGTGCCAGCAGTGACGGACAGGGAAGCAATCAGCCCCAGCATTTT.

For this clone: The junction shows a germline mismatch at one end, possibly a read error. The chain has TRBV6-5 and TRBJ1-2, with TRBD1 as a possible D gene (5 bases). Germline values: CDR1 MNHEY, CDR2 SVGAGI. CDR3 size: 11 residues. The CDR3: CARGPGRSLAF. In nucleotides, the CDR3 is TGTGCCAGAGGCCCAGGGCGAAGCTTGGCCTTC.

This clone has a handful of counts. The CDR3 sequence is CASFGTGRDEQYF. In DNA, the CDR3 is TGTGCCAGCTTTGGGACAGGGCGGGACGAGCAGTACTTC. The chain has TRBV28 and TRBJ2-7, with 9 positions matching TRBD1. The CDR3 has 13 residues. Germline loops: CDR1 MDHEN, CDR2 SYDVKM. V lost 8 bases, J lost 5 bases, and 7 bases stayed unmatched.

CDR3 protein: CASSLVASGDENIQYF. DNA of the CDR3: TGTGCCAGCAGCTTGGTGGCCTCGGGAGATGAAAACATTCAGTACTTC. The chain recombines TRBV5-6 with TRBJ2-4, with a tentative D call TRBD2 (6 bases). The ends were cut back, 0 bases at V and 5 bases at J, with 15 bases in the middle. Per germline, CDR1 SGHDT and CDR2 YYEEEE. This CDR3 has 16 residues. The full variable domain, in which reference TRBV5-6 and TRBJ2-4 provide the parts outside the CDR3, is DAGVTQSPTHLIKTRGQQVTLRCSPKSGHDTVSWYQQALGQGPQFIFQYYEEEERQRGNFPDRFSGHQFPNYSSELNVNALLLGDSALYLCASSLVASGDENIQYFGAGTRLSVL.

The V and J genes are TRBV2 and TRBJ1-5, with D hard to call. The CDR3 has 14 residues. In germline, CDR1 is SNHLY, CDR2 FYNNEI. The V end lost 4 bases, the J end lost 7 bases, and 14 bases lay between the germline ends. CDR3 coding DNA: TGTGCCAGCAGTGGGACGGGAAACTGGCAGCCCCAGCATTTT. Protein product: CASSGTGNWQPQHF.

The chain joins TRBV9 to TRBJ2-2; 11 bases line up with TRBD2. V was pared by 0 bases and J by 3 bases, with 4 bases of the junction left unmatched. Germline CDR1 SGDLS, CDR2 YYNGEE. The CDR3 runs 17 residues. CDR3 DNA sequence: TGTGCCAGCAGCGTAGGGGCGACTAGCGGGGACACCGGGGAGCTGTTTTTT. Its protein is CASSVGATSGDTGELFF.

The chain combines TRBV7-9 with TRBJ1-1; D is undetermined. Trimming took off 1 base at V and 0 bases at J, with 9 bases between the two ends. There are 15 residues in the CDR3. Germline V lookup: CDR1 SEHNR, CDR2 FQNEAQ (reference sequence). CDR3 sequence: CASSLVAFMNTEAFF. In nucleotides, the CDR3 is TGTGCCAGCAGCTTAGTAGCCTTCATGAACACTGAAGCTTTCTTT.